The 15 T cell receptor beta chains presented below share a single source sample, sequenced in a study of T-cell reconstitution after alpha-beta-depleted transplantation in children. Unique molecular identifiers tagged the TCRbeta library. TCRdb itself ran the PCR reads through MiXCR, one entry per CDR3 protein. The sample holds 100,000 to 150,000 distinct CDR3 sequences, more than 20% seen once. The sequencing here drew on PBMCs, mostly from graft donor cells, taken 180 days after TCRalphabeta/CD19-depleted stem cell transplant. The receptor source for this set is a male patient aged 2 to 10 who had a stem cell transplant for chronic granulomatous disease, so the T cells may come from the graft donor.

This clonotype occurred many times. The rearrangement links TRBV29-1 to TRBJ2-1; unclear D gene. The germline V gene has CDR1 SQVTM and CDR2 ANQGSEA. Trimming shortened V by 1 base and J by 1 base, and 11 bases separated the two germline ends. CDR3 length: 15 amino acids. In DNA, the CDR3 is TGCAGCGTTGAAGGGACCGCCAGATCCTACAATGAGCAGTTCTTC. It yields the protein CSVEGTARSYNEQFF.

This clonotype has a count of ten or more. CDR3 sequence: CASSGPSGLNTGELFF. CDR3 sequence (DNA): TGCGCCAGCAGCGGACCTAGCGGGCTGAACACCGGGGAGCTGTTTTTT. The rearrangement joins TRBV5-1 to TRBJ2-2; 8 nucleotides agree with TRBD2. The CDR3 has 16 amino acids. Germline V gene lookup returns CDR1 SGHRS and CDR2 YFSETQ. With 4 bases clipped from V and 1 base from J, the junction kept 6 bases outside the gene matches.

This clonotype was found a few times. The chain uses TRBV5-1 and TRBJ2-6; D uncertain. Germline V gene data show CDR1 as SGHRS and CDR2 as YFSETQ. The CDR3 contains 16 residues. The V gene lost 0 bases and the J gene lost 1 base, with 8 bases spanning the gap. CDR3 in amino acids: CASSLEFSSGANVLTF. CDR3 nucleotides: TGCGCCAGCAGCTTGGAGTTCTCATCTGGGGCCAACGTCCTGACTTTC.

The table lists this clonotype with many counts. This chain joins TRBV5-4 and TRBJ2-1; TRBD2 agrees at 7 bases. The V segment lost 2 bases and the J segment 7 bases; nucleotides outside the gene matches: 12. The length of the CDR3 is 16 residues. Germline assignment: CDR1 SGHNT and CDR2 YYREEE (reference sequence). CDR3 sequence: CASSLVPGGFGNEQFF. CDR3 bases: TGTGCCAGCAGCTTAGTTCCGGGAGGCTTTGGGAATGAGCAGTTCTTC.

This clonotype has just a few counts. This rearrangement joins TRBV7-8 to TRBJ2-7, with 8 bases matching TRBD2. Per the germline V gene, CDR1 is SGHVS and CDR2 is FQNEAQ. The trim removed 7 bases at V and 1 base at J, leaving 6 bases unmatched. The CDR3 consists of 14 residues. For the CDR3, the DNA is TGTGCCAGCACCAGCGGGAGAGGATCCTACGAGCAGTACTTC. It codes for CASTSGRGSYEQYF. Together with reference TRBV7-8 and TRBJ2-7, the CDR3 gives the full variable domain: GAGVSQSPRYKVAKRGQDVALRCDPISGHVSLFWYQQALGQGPEFLTYFQNEAQLDKSGLPSDRFFAERPEGSVSTLKIQRTQQEDSAVYLCASTSGRGSYEQYFGPGTRLTVT.

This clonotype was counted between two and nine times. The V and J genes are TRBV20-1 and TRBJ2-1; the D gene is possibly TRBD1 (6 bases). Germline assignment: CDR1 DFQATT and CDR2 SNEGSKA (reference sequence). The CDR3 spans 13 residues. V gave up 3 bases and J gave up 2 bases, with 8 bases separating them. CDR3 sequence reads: CSARRQAYNEQFF. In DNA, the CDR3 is TGCAGTGCTAGGAGACAGGCCTACAATGAGCAGTTCTTC.

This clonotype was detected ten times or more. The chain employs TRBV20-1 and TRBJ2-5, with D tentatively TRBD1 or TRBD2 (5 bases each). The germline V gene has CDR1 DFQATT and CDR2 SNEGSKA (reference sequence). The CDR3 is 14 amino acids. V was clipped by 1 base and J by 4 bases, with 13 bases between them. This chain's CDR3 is CSARAGPDRETQYF. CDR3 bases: TGCAGTGCTAGAGCGGGGCCGGATCGAGAGACCCAGTACTTC.

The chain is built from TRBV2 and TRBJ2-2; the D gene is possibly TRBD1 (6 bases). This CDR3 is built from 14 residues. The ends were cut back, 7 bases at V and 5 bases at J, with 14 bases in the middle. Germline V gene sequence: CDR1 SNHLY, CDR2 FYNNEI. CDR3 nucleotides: TGTGCCAGCAACCACAGGGAAGGGACCGGGGAGCTGTTTTTT. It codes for CASNHREGTGELFF.

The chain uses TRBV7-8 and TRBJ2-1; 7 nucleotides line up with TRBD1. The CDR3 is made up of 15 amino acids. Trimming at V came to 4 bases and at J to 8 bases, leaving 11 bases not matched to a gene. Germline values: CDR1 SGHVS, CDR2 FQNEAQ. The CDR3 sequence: CASSSTGFAADEQFF. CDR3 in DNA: TGTGCCAGCAGCTCGACAGGGTTCGCGGCGGATGAGCAGTTCTTC.

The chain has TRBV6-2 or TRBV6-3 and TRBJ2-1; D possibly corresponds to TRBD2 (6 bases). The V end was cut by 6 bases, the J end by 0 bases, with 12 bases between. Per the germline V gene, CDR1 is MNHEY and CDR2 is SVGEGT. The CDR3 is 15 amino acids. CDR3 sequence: CASRHGGSSYNEQFF. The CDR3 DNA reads TGTGCCAGCAGGCACGGGGGTAGCTCCTACAATGAGCAGTTCTTC.

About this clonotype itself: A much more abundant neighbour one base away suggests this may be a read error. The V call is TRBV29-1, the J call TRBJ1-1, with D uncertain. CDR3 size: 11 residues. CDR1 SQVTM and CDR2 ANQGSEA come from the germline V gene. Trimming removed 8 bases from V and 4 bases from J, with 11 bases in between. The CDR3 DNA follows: TGCAGCTTTTACCGGGCCACTGAAGCTTTCTTT. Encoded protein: CSFYRATEAFF. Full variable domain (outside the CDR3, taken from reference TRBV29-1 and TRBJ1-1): SAVISQKPSRDICQRGTSLTIQCQVDSQVTMMFWYRQQPGQSLTLIATANQGSEATYESGFVIDKFPISRPNLTFSTLTVSNMSPEDSSIYLCSFYRATEAFFGQGTRLTVV.

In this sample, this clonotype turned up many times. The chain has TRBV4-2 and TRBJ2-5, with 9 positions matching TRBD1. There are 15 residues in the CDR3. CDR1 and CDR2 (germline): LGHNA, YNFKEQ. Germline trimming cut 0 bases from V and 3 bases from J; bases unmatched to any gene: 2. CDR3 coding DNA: TGTGCCAGCAGCCAAGATCGGACAGGGGAAGAGACCCAGTACTTC. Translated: CASSQDRTGEETQYF.

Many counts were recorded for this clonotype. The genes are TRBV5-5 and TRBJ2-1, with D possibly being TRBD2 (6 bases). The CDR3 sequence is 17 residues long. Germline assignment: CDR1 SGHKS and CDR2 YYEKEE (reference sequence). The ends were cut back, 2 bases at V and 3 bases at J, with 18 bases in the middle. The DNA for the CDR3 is TGTGCCAGCAGCTTTGCACCCCCCGGGAGCTACTACAATGAGCAGTTCTTC. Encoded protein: CASSFAPPGSYYNEQFF.

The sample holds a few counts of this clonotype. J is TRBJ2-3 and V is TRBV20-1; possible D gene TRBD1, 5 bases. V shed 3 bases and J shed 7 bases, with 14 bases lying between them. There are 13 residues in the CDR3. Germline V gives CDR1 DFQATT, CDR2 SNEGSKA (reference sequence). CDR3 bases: TGCAGTGCTAGGGGGCTAGAAGCCTATACGCAGTATTTT. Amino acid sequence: CSARGLEAYTQYF.

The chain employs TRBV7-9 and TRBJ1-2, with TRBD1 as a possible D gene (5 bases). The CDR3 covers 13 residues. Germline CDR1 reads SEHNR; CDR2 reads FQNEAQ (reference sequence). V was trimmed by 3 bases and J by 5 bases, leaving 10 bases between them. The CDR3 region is CASSFVGEYGYTF. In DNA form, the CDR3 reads TGTGCCAGCAGCTTTGTGGGGGAGTATGGCTACACCTTC.